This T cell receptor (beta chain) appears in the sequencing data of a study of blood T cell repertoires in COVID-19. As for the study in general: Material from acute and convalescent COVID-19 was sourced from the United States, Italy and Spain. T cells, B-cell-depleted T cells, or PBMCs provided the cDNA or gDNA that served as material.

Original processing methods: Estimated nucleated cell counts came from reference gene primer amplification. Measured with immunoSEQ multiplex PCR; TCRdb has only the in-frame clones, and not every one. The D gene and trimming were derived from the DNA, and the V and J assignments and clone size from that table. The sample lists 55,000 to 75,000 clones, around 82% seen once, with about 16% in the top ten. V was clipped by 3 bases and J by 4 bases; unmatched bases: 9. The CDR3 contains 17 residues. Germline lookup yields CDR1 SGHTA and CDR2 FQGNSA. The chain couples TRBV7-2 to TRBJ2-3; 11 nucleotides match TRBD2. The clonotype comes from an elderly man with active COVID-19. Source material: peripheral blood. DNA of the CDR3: TGTGCCAGCAGCTTTAGCGGGGGGGCACTTATCCCAGATACGCAGTATTTT. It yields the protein CASSFSGGALIPDTQYF.